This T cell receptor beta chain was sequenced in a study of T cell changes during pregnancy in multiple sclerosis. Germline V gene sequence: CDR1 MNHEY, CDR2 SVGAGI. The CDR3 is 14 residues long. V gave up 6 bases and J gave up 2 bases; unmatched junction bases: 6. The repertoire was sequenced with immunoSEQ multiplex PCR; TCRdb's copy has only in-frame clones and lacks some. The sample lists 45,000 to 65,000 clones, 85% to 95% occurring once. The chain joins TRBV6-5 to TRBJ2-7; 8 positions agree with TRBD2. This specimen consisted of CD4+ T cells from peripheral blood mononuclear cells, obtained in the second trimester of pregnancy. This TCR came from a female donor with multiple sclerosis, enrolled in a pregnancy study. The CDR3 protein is CASRLLAGPYEQYF. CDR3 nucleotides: TGTGCCAGCAGACTCCTAGCGGGCCCCTACGAGCAGTACTTC.